What follows is one T cell receptor beta chain and its context. Germline and junction disagree at one end, which may indicate a read error. The data belong to a study of tumor-infiltrating lymphocytes in oesophageal squamous cell carcinoma. TCRdb recomputed calls from the PCR reads with MiXCR, one row per CDR3 protein. The repertoire holds some 14,000 distinct CDR3 sequences, with 51% as singletons. This receptor was taken from a female donor with esophageal squamous cell carcinoma. Input material: blood.

The CDR3 nucleotides read TGTGCCAGCAGCTTGGATTCAAGGAGCACAGATACGCAGTATTTT. Translating gives CASSLDSRSTDTQYF. J is TRBJ2-3 and V is TRBV5-3; D not certain. TRBV5-3 is recorded as an ORF, its role being uncertain. The CDR3 contains 15 residues.